The TCR beta chain under discussion was sequenced for a study of T cell changes during pregnancy in multiple sclerosis. This clone was seen only a few times. Profiling relied on immunoSEQ multiplex PCR, and the TCRdb table lists in-frame clones only, not all of them. The data contain roughly 20,000 clones, around 87% of them singletons. This CDR3 has 15 residues. Trimming took 2 bases from V and 7 from J; bases not matched to a gene: 4. The germline gives CDR1 MRHNA, CDR2 SNTAGT. The sequencing here drew on CD8+ T cells from peripheral blood mononuclear cells, taken in the third trimester of pregnancy. The sequence was collected from a female donor in good health, enrolled as a control in a pregnancy study. V usage is TRBV6-4 and J usage is TRBJ2-1; 11 bases are shared with TRBD2. As DNA, the CDR3 is TGTGCCAGCAGTGACATAACTAGCGGGGGTAATGAGCAGTTCTTC. It codes for CASSDITSGGNEQFF.